The rows below give T cell receptor beta chains drawn from one sample of a study of CD8+ T cells in alopecia areata. Only in-frame clones appear in the TCRdb table, and some are missing; sequencing was by immunoSEQ multiplex PCR. The sample records 200,000 to 250,000 clones, more than 55% being singletons. The source material was CD4+ T cells sorted from blood, sampled between weeks 43 and 45, from a patient treated with tofacitinib. These receptors originate from a human donor with alopecia areata. CDR3s include the opening cysteine and the closing phenylalanine or tryptophan. The order of the fields is clone size, J gene, D gene, V gene, CDR3 protein, CDR3 DNA. The D gene is left open where the match is weak. Clone size is given for some rows only: seen once, a few or many times, or a class if the clone is expanded.

size: NA
J: TRBJ2-3
D: NA
V: TRBV29-1
CDR3: CSHRRLTDTQYF
DNA: TGCAGCCACCGGAGACTCACAGATACGCAGTATTTT

size: NA
J: TRBJ2-7
D: TRBD1
V: TRBV10-3
CDR3: CAISRGQGISYEQYF
DNA: TGTGCCATCAGCAGGGGACAGGGAATTTCCTACGAGCAGTACTTC

size: few
J: TRBJ2-7
D: NA
V: TRBV7-9
CDR3: CASSLDAGEQYF
DNA: TGTGCCAGCAGCTTAGATGCTGGCGAGCAGTACTTC

size: NA
J: TRBJ2-3
D: TRBD2
V: TRBV2
CDR3: CASSLQTSGVTQYF
DNA: TGTGCCAGCAGTCTTCAGACTAGCGGGGTAACGCAGTATTTT

size: NA
J: TRBJ1-1
D: TRBD1
V: TRBV4-1
CDR3: CASSHPGQGLDRAFF
DNA: TGCGCCAGCAGCCACCCGGGACAGGGATTAGATAGGGCTTTCTTT

size: NA
J: TRBJ1-6
D: NA
V: TRBV25-1
CDR3: CASSEYQSYSPLHF
DNA: TGTGCCAGCAGTGAATACCAGTCTTATTCACCCCTCCACTTT

size: NA
J: TRBJ2-7
D: TRBD1
V: TRBV6-6
CDR3: CASRTTGDKDEQYF
DNA: TGTGCCAGCAGAACGACAGGGGACAAGGACGAGCAGTACTTC

size: medium-sized
J: TRBJ1-6
D: TRBD1
V: TRBV7-6
CDR3: CASSLTPGGLNSPLHF
DNA: TGTGCCAGCAGTCTTACCCCAGGGGGCCTTAATTCACCCCTCCACTTT

size: few
J: TRBJ1-3
D: NA
V: TRBV29-1
CDR3: CSVGAASGNTIYF
DNA: TGCAGCGTTGGGGCAGCCTCTGGAAACACCATATATTTT

size: NA
J: TRBJ1-2
D: NA
V: TRBV25-1
CDR3: CASSEPGYGYTF
DNA: TGTGCCAGCAGTGAACCCGGTTATGGCTACACCTTC

size: NA
J: TRBJ1-6
D: TRBD1
V: TRBV30
CDR3: CAWQDRGDSPLHF
DNA: TGTGCCTGGCAAGACAGGGGGGATTCACCCCTCCACTTT

size: once
J: TRBJ2-2
D: NA
V: TRBV7-2
CDR3: CASTTGGVGELFF
DNA: TGTGCCAGCACCACTGGAGGAGTAGGGGAGCTGTTTTTT

size: few
J: TRBJ1-2
D: NA
V: TRBV4-3
CDR3: CASSQEPSGRDGYTF
DNA: TGCGCCAGCAGCCAAGAACCGTCAGGGAGGGATGGCTACACCTTC

size: NA
J: TRBJ2-7
D: TRBD1
V: TRBV6-6
CDR3: CASTPGTVYEQYF
DNA: TGTGCCAGCACCCCCGGGACAGTCTACGAGCAGTACTTC

size: once
J: TRBJ2-7
D: NA
V: TRBV29-1
CDR3: CSATQDPYEQYF
DNA: TGCAGCGCTACACAGGACCCCTACGAGCAGTACTTC

size: many
J: TRBJ2-5
D: NA
V: TRBV5-6
CDR3: CASTRGFEETQYF
DNA: TGTGCCAGCACCCGGGGGTTCGAAGAGACCCAGTACTTC

size: few
J: TRBJ2-3
D: NA
V: TRBV6-1
CDR3: CASSDQPSGDTQYF
DNA: TGTGCCAGCAGTGATCAGCCAAGTGGGGATACGCAGTATTTT

size: few
J: TRBJ1-5
D: NA
V: TRBV5-1
CDR3: CASREGFGNQPQHF
DNA: TGCGCCAGCAGAGAGGGATTCGGCAATCAGCCCCAGCATTTT

size: NA
J: TRBJ1-5
D: TRBD1
V: TRBV29-1
CDR3: CSVDQGAGQPQHF
DNA: TGCAGCGTTGATCAGGGGGCGGGACAGCCCCAGCATTTT

size: NA
J: TRBJ1-3
D: NA
V: TRBV29-1
CDR3: CSVDRVNTIYF
DNA: TGCAGCGTTGACAGGGTAAACACCATATATTTT

size: few
J: TRBJ2-3
D: TRBD1
V: TRBV18
CDR3: CASSPGQRSTDTQYF
DNA: TGTGCCAGCTCCCCGGGACAGAGAAGCACAGATACGCAGTATTTT

size: NA
J: TRBJ1-1
D: TRBD1
V: TRBV29-1
CDR3: CSATRGQGNTEAFF
DNA: TGCAGCGCTACTCGGGGACAGGGGAACACTGAAGCTTTCTTT

size: NA
J: TRBJ1-1
D: NA
V: TRBV29-1
CDR3: CSVEDPSGKALEAFF
DNA: TGCAGCGTTGAAGATCCTTCAGGGAAAGCTCTCGAAGCTTTCTTT

size: NA
J: TRBJ1-1
D: NA
V: TRBV7-3
CDR3: CASSFGGPMEAFF
DNA: TGTGCCAGCAGCTTCGGGGGACCCATGGAAGCTTTCTTT

size: once
J: TRBJ2-1
D: TRBD1
V: TRBV2
CDR3: CASSDRTGALSEFF
DNA: TGTGCCAGCAGTGACCGGACAGGGGCGTTATCGGAGTTCTTC

size: NA
J: TRBJ1-2
D: TRBD1
V: TRBV7-8
CDR3: CASSWRDRDYGYTF
DNA: TGTGCCAGCAGCTGGAGGGACAGGGATTATGGCTACACCTTC